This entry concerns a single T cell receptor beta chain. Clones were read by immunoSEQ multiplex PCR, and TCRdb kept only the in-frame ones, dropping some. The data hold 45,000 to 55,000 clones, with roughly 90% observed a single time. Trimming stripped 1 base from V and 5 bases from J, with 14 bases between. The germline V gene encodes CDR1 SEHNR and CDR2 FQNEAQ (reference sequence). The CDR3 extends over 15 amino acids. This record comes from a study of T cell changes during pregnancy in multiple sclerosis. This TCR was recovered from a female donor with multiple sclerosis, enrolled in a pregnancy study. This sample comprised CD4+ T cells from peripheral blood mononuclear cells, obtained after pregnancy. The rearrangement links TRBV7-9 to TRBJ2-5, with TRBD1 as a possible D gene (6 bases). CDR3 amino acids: CASSLEQGVGETQYF. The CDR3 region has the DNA TGTGCCAGCAGCTTAGAACAGGGAGTAGGGGAGACCCAGTACTTC.